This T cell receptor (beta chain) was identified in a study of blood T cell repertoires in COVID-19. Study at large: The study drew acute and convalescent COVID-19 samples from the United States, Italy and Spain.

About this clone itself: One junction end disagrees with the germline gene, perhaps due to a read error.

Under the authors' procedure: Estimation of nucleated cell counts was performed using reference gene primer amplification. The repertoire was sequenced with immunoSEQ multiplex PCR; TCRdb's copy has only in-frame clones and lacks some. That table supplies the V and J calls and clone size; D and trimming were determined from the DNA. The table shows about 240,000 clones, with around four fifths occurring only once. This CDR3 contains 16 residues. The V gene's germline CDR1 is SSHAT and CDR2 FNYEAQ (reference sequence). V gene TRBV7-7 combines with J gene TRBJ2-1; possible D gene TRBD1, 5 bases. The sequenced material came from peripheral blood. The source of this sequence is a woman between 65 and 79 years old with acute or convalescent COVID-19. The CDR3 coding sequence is TGTGCTAGCAGCCCAAGACAGTTTAGCTCCTACAATGAGCAGTTCTTC. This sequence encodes CASSPRQFSSYNEQFF.